The T cell receptor beta chain under discussion was sequenced for a study of patients and donors after allogeneic stem cell transplantation. Trimming shortened V by 5 bases and J by 3 bases, and 14 bases separated the two germline ends. Germline CDR1 SGHTA, CDR2 FQGNSA. This CDR3 region has 14 residues. TCRdb re-called the RT-PCR reads through MiXCR, storing one row per CDR3 protein. The sample holds 900,000 to 1,000,000 distinct CDR3 sequences, more than 15% seen once. This receptor was taken from a human donor who was either an allogeneic HSCT recipient or a stem cell or donor lymphocyte infusion donor (not recorded which). It is not recorded whose cells these are; they may come from a transplant donor. The material sequenced was blood, either unsorted or a sorted T cell fraction (not recorded which). The V gene is TRBV7-2, the J gene TRBJ2-7, with D perhaps TRBD2 (6 bases). The CDR3 region has the DNA TGTGCCAGCAGCCGGTGGGGGGACCTCTACGAGCAGTACTTC. Translation: CASSRWGDLYEQYF.